This T cell receptor beta chain is drawn from a study of blood T cell repertoires in COVID-19. Background on the study: COVID-19 samples, acute and convalescent, were from the United States, Italy and Spain. PBMCs, B-cell-depleted T cells, or T cells were the source of the cDNA or gDNA that made up the material.

As processed by the authors: Reference gene primer amplification gave estimated nucleated cell counts. The data were produced by immunoSEQ multiplex PCR, yet TCRdb's version contains in-frame clones alone and is incomplete. V, J and clone size derive from that table, while D and trimming were established from the DNA sequence. The data show about half a million clones, 80% to 90% seen once. Germline trimming cut 3 bases from V and 3 bases from J; bases unmatched to any gene: 8. This CDR3 has 16 amino acids. CDR1 and CDR2 from the germline V gene are SGHRS and YFSETQ. The genes are TRBV5-1 and TRBJ2-3; 9 nucleotides align to TRBD2. The TCR was taken from a human donor in a cohort sampled during active COVID-19. The sample comprised peripheral blood. In nucleotides, the CDR3 is TGCGCCAGCAGCTGGGCCCTAGCGGGAACAACAGATACGCAGTATTTT. Translation: CASSWALAGTTDTQYF.